What follows is one T cell receptor beta chain and its context. Antigen: not known. The sample comes from a study of cytomegalovirus exposure and HLA in healthy donors. Study in general: Genetic ancestry analysis placed around 76% of the 400 or so donors that were genotyped in the Caucasian-associated cluster. Broader study findings: The investigators catalogued 180 or so TCR beta chains as cytomegalovirus-associated. As a later analysis showed, a missense DCLRE1C variant was linked to trimming of TCR beta V- and J-genes.

CDR3 size: 17 residues. Germline CDR1 and CDR2: SGHRS and YFSETQ. V was pared by 4 bases and J by 3 bases, with 15 bases of the junction left unmatched. Amplification used 60 Vbeta primers and 13 Jbeta primers. Sequenced by immunoSEQ multiplex PCR; TCRdb stores in-frame clones only, minus some. The sample comprises more than 85,000 clones, roughly 84% of which are singletons, and 6.2% rests with the top ten. The TCR originated in a man aged 25-45 years in good health and CMV-seropositive. V usage is TRBV5-1 and J usage is TRBJ1-2, with TRBD1 identical over 7 bases. Material: PBMCs. The CDR3 protein is CASSPGNPGQEDYGYTF. In DNA form, the CDR3 reads TGCGCCAGCAGCCCTGGGAATCCAGGACAGGAAGACTATGGCTACACCTTC.